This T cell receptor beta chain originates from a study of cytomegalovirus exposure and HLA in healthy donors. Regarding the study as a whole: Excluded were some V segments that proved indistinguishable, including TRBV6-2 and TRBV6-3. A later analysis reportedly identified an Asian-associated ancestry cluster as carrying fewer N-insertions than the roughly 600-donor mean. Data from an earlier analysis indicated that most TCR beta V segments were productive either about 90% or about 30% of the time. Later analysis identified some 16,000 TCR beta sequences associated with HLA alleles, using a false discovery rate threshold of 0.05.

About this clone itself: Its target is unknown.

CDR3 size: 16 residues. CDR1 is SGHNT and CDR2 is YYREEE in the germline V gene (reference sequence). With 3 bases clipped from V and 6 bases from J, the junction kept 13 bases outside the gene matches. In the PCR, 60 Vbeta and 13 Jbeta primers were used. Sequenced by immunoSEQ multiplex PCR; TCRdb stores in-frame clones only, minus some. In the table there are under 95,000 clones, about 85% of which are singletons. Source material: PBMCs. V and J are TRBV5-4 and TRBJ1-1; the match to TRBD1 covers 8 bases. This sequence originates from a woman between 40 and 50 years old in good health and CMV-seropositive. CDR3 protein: CASSSEPDRVDPEAFF. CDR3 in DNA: TGTGCCAGCAGCTCCGAGCCGGACAGGGTAGACCCTGAAGCTTTCTTT.